These 26 T cell receptor beta chains were sequenced from one sample in a study of blood T cell repertoires in COVID-19. Libraries were prepared by immunoSEQ multiplex PCR; TCRdb keeps only in-frame clonotypes and omits some of them. The sample carries 280,000 or so clones, roughly 89% recorded once. The sample comprised PBMCs or T cells enriched from blood (not recorded which). These receptors originate from a middle-aged woman who had recovered from COVID-19.

The chain links TRBV12-2 to TRBJ2-3; the table calls TRBD2, which could not be checked here. TRBV12-2 is a known pseudogene. CDR3 length: 15 amino acids. The CDR3 sequence: CASRLAQRGTDTQYF. For the CDR3, the DNA is TGTGCAAGTCGCTTAGCTCAGCGGGGCACAGATACGCAGTATTTT.

The CDR3 region has the DNA TGTGCCAGCAGTTACAACGGGGTTTGGACTGAAGCTTTCTTT. It translates to CASSYNGVWTEAFF. This chain joins TRBV6-2 or TRBV6-3 and TRBJ1-1; D not certain. This CDR3 has 14 residues. Trimming removed 2 bases at V and 5 bases at J, with 12 bases between. The germline gives CDR1 MNHEY, CDR2 SVGEGT.

The rearrangement links TRBV4-3 to TRBJ2-1; 13 bases align to TRBD2. There are 18 residues in the CDR3. Germline V gene sequence: CDR1 LGHNA, CDR2 YSLEER. V gave up 0 bases and J gave up 5 bases; unmatched junction bases: 7. The CDR3 region is CASSQDLGTSGANNEQFF. As DNA, the CDR3 is TGCGCCAGCAGCCAAGATCTGGGGACTAGCGGGGCCAACAATGAGCAGTTCTTC.

This rearrangement joins TRBV5-1 to TRBJ2-3; possible D gene TRBD1, 5 bases. The germline V gene has CDR1 SGHRS and CDR2 YFSETQ. The CDR3 is 17 amino acids. Trimming removed 0 bases from V and 2 bases from J, with 16 bases in between. The CDR3 here is CASSLEDSVGPTDTQYF. DNA of the CDR3: TGCGCCAGCAGCTTGGAGGATTCGGTGGGGCCCACAGATACGCAGTATTTT.

This rearrangement joins TRBV6-2 or TRBV6-3 to TRBJ2-7; D might be TRBD2 (6 bases). Germline assignment: CDR1 MNHEY and CDR2 SVGEGT. V was clipped by 2 bases and J by 7 bases, with 12 bases between them. The CDR3 extends over 13 amino acids. The CDR3 loop reads CASSYAGPTEQYF. In DNA, the CDR3 is TGTGCCAGCAGTTACGCGGGACCTACTGAGCAGTACTTC.

The chain employs TRBV7-2 and TRBJ2-5; unclear D gene. Germline V gene data show CDR1 as SGHTA and CDR2 as FQGNSA. CDR3 length: 12 residues. The V end was cut by 1 base, the J end by 4 bases, with 4 bases between. Written as DNA, the CDR3 is TGTGCCAGCAGCTTAGTGGCAGAGACCCAGTACTTC. Amino acid sequence: CASSLVAETQYF.

This clone has more than one count but fewer than ten. J is TRBJ2-3 and V is TRBV7-2; D is perhaps TRBD2 (6 bases). Trimming took 5 bases from V and 3 from J, leaving 12 bases between them. The CDR3 runs 14 residues. From germline, CDR1 is SGHTA and CDR2 FQGNSA. CDR3 sequence (DNA): TGTGCCAGCAGCCCTTCTAGCGCTACAGATACGCAGTATTTT. It yields the protein CASSPSSATDTQYF.

The chain has TRBV19 and TRBJ1-1, with TRBD1 matching over 9 bases. V shed 7 bases, J shed 4 bases, and the junction held 10 bases outside the gene matches. From germline, CDR1 is LNHDA and CDR2 SQIVND (reference sequence). This CDR3 region has 15 residues. Here the CDR3 DNA reads TGTGCCAGTACCTCACAGGGGGCTCGCGGCACTGAAGCTTTCTTT. Amino acids: CASTSQGARGTEAFF. Based on the CDR3 plus reference TRBV19 and TRBJ1-1, the full variable domain is DGGITQSPKYLFRKEGQNVTLSCEQNLNHDAMYWYRQDPGQGLRLIYYSQIVNDFQKGDIAEGYSVSREKKESFPLTVTSAQKNPTAFYLCASTSQGARGTEAFFGQGTRLTVV.

The sample holds one count of this clone. The chain recombines TRBV2 with TRBJ1-1, with a possible D match to TRBD1 (6 bases). This CDR3 comprises 13 residues. Germline V CDR1 and CDR2: SNHLY, FYNNEI. Trimming cost V 4 bases and J 3 bases, with 9 bases left between them. CDR3: CASSAGHYTEAFF. The CDR3 DNA reads as TGTGCCAGCAGTGCGGGACACTACACTGAAGCTTTCTTT.

The chain couples TRBV7-2 to TRBJ2-5; D gene ambiguous. Per the germline V gene, CDR1 is SGHTA and CDR2 is FQGNSA. CDR3 size: 14 residues. V was cut by 1 base and J by 4 bases, with 10 bases left in between. In DNA form, the CDR3 reads TGTGCCAGCAGCTTAGGCGGATTTAGAGAGACCCAGTACTTC. This encodes CASSLGGFRETQYF.

The rearrangement uses TRBV21-1 and TRBJ2-7; the table's D call, TRBD2, has no DNA check behind it. TRBV21-1 is deemed a pseudogene. There are 16 residues in the CDR3. CDR3 protein: CASSKSTTSSSYEQYF. The CDR3 coding sequence is TGTGCCAGCAGCAAATCAACGACTAGCTCCTCCTACGAGCAGTACTTC.

J is TRBJ1-2 and V is TRBV11-2; TRBD1 matches 8 bases. Germline CDR1 SGHAT, CDR2 FQNNGV. The CDR3 is made up of 13 amino acids. V was pared by 1 base and J by 6 bases, with 1 base of the junction left unmatched. This CDR3 is CASSLAGGDGYTF. The CDR3 DNA sequence: TGTGCCAGCAGCTTAGCAGGGGGCGATGGCTACACCTTC.

J is TRBJ2-2 and V is TRBV7-3; D is possibly TRBD2 (6 bases). The germline V gene has CDR1 SGHTA and CDR2 FQGTGA. CDR3 length: 15 amino acids. Trimming took off 5 bases at V and 3 bases at J, with 13 bases between the two ends. CDR3 sequence reads: CASSLSGSDTGELFF. Written as DNA, the CDR3 is TGTGCCAGCAGCCTAAGCGGGTCCGACACCGGGGAGCTGTTTTTT.

In DNA form, the CDR3 reads TGTGCCAGCAGCTACGGGACAGGACTAGAGCAGTACTTC. Translating it yields CASSYGTGLEQYF. V gene TRBV7-9 combines with J gene TRBJ2-7, with 8 positions matching TRBD1. From germline, CDR1 is SEHNR and CDR2 FQNEAQ (reference sequence). The trim removed 4 bases at V and 7 bases at J, leaving 6 bases unmatched. The CDR3 runs 13 residues.

The gene calls are TRBV5-6 and TRBJ1-6; TRBD1 agrees at 8 bases. This CDR3 is 18 amino acids long. J was trimmed by 0 bases and V by 4 bases; bases with no gene match: 9. Germline V gene sequence: CDR1 SGHDT, CDR2 YYEEEE. CDR3 DNA: TGTGCCAGCAGCGGCGGCAGGGGGCCGAGCTCCTATAATTCACCCCTCCACTTT. It yields the protein CASSGGRGPSSYNSPLHF.

V usage is TRBV7-2 and J usage is TRBJ2-3; D might be TRBD1 (6 bases). Per the germline V gene, CDR1 is SGHTA and CDR2 is FQGNSA. Trimming took off 1 base at V and 4 bases at J, with 9 bases between the two ends. The CDR3 runs 14 residues. For the CDR3, the DNA is TGTGCCAGCAGCTTAGGACAGGTCGCAGATACGCAGTATTTT. This codes for CASSLGQVADTQYF.

The CDR3 bases are TGTGCCAGCTCTCTCCGGGACAGGGGTGAAGCTTTCTTT. Amino acids: CASSLRDRGEAFF. This sequence joins TRBV19 and TRBJ1-1; the match to TRBD1 covers 10 bases. Trimming removed 9 bases from V and 7 bases from J; junction bases left unmatched: 8. This CDR3 comprises 13 residues. Per germline, CDR1 LNHDA and CDR2 SQIVND (reference sequence).

Of note for this clone: Germline and junction disagree at one end, which may indicate a read error. V usage is TRBV7-7 and J usage is TRBJ2-5; 11 positions agree with TRBD2. The germline gives CDR1 SSHAT, CDR2 FNYEAQ (reference sequence). This CDR3 has 14 residues. The CDR3 DNA reads TGTGCTAGCAGCCACGGACTAGCGGGAGAGACCCAGTACTTC. Its translation: CASSHGLAGETQYF.

This chain joins TRBV10-3 and TRBJ1-6; D perhaps matches TRBD1 (5 bases). Deletions cut 6 bases from V and 5 bases from J, with 8 bases between. The CDR3 has 13 amino acids. Germline CDR1 is ENHRY and CDR2 is SYGVKD. CDR3 nucleotide sequence: TGTGCCATCAGGGGGCCTGATAATTCACCCCTCCACTTT. Translated: CAIRGPDNSPLHF.

The rearrangement joins TRBV2 to TRBJ1-2; TRBD1 agrees at 10 bases. This CDR3 comprises 19 residues. Per the germline V gene, CDR1 is SNHLY and CDR2 is FYNNEI. Trimming removed 4 bases from V and 4 bases from J; junction bases left unmatched: 18. For the CDR3, the DNA is TGTGCCAGCAGTGGATGGACCCCCGGGACAGGGGAAGGGATCTATGGCTACACCTTC. Protein: CASSGWTPGTGEGIYGYTF. Filled out from reference TRBV2 and TRBJ1-2, the complete variable domain reads EPEVTQTPSHQVTQMGQEVILRCVPISNHLYFYWYRQILGQKVEFLVSFYNNEISEKSEIFDDQFSVERPDGSNFTLKIRSTKLEDSAMYFCASSGWTPGTGEGIYGYTFGSGTRLTVV.

The sample holds a few counts of this clone. The chain is built from TRBV16 and TRBJ2-7; possible D gene TRBD2, 6 bases. The CDR3 runs 16 residues. Trimming took 2 bases from V and 3 from J, leaving 17 bases between them. Germline CDR1 KGHSY, CDR2 FQNENV. The CDR3 spells CASSQGQAGAGYEQYF. The CDR3 coding sequence is TGTGCCAGCAGCCAAGGGCAAGCGGGTGCGGGCTACGAGCAGTACTTC.

J is TRBJ2-1 and V is TRBV6-5; a weak D match, TRBD2 (5 bases). CDR1 MNHEY and CDR2 SVGAGI come from the germline V gene. V lost 5 bases to trimming and J lost 9 bases, with 11 bases between them. This CDR3 has 12 residues. DNA of the CDR3: TGTGCCAGCAGTAAGCGTCGGGGTGAGCAGTTCTTC. It yields the protein CASSKRRGEQFF.

The chain couples TRBV7-9 to TRBJ1-5; D remains unclear. The CDR3 covers 13 residues. V was shortened by 1 base and J by 6 bases, with 7 bases between the two germline ends. Germline CDR1 SEHNR, CDR2 FQNEAQ (reference sequence). As DNA, the CDR3 is TGTGCCAGCAGCTTAGATAACGGTCAGCCCCAGCATTTT. Translated, it gives CASSLDNGQPQHF.

V and J are TRBV21-1 and TRBJ1-5; the D segment call TRBD1 is taken from the table without a DNA check. TRBV21-1 has pseudogene status. The CDR3 is made up of 16 amino acids. CDR3 loop: CASSKKLQGWAQPQHF. DNA for the CDR3: TGTGCCAGCAGCAAGAAATTACAGGGTTGGGCTCAGCCCCAGCATTTT.

The chain carries TRBV19 and TRBJ2-3; D perhaps matches TRBD2 (6 bases). Germline loops: CDR1 LNHDA, CDR2 SQIVND (reference sequence). V was trimmed by 1 base and J by 0 bases, leaving 14 bases between them. The CDR3 has 17 amino acids. The CDR3 here is CASSIVASGPSTDTQYF. The CDR3 bases are TGTGCCAGTAGTATAGTAGCGAGCGGGCCTAGCACAGATACGCAGTATTTT.

The rearrangement joins TRBV7-9 to TRBJ2-1; 9 bases map to TRBD2. The V segment lost 5 bases and the J segment 7 bases; nucleotides outside the gene matches: 9. The CDR3 runs 15 residues. CDR1 is SEHNR and CDR2 is FQNEAQ in the germline V gene (reference sequence). CDR3 bases: TGTGCCAGCAGCCCCGCTAGCGGGACATGGAATGAGCAGTTCTTC. Amino acid sequence: CASSPASGTWNEQFF.